This record concerns one T cell receptor beta chain sequence. This sample is part of a study of blood T cell repertoires in COVID-19. Seattle researchers signed up patients amid active infection and tracked them longitudinally. As handled by the study authors: Estimates of nucleated cell counts were drawn from the amplification of reference gene primers. Profiling relied on immunoSEQ multiplex PCR, and the TCRdb table lists in-frame clones only, not all of them. V, J and clone size are taken as reported in that table, and D and trimming were inferred from the DNA itself. The sample has approximately 300,000 clones, about 88% seen once; the top ten hold approximately 11%. Germline CDR1 is MNHEY and CDR2 is SVGAGI. Trimming removed 5 bases at V and 8 bases at J, with 16 bases between. This CDR3 is 14 amino acids long.

Sequencing input: peripheral blood. V is TRBV6-5 and J is TRBJ2-1; maybe TRBD2 (6 bases). The sequence came from a woman between 25 and 40 years old with COVID-19, enrolled during active disease. The CDR3, as DNA: TGTGCCAGCAGTAAAAAAGGACTATTCGATGAGCAGTTCTTC. It encodes CASSKKGLFDEQFF.